A single sample is the source of the 32 T cell receptor beta chains below, sequenced in a study of OX40 agonist ivuxolimab in advanced cancers. The method was immunoSEQ multiplex PCR; TCRdb's version includes in-frame clones alone and lacks a portion of them. The table has 60,000 to 85,000 clones, roughly 90% seen once. Sample: CD4+ or CD8+ T cells sorted from blood, taken in a trial of the OX40 agonist ivuxolimab. Receptor source: an adult with an advanced solid tumor such as melanoma, head and neck, liver or kidney cancer.

This clone was seen a few times. The gene calls are TRBV11-2 and TRBJ2-7; no reliable D call. This CDR3 region has 14 residues. CDR1 is SGHAT and CDR2 is FQNNGV in the germline V gene. V shed 3 bases and J shed 2 bases, with 11 bases lying between them. The CDR3 is CASSFPQAAYEQYF. The DNA for the CDR3 is TGTGCCAGCAGCTTCCCCCAGGCGGCCTACGAGCAGTACTTC.

Written as DNA, the CDR3 is TGTGCCAGCAGCCAAGTTCAGGGCTATGGCTACACCTTC. This sequence encodes CASSQVQGYGYTF. V and J are TRBV14 and TRBJ1-2, with D possibly TRBD1 on 5 matching bases. There are 13 residues in the CDR3. Germline CDR1 reads SGHDN; CDR2 reads FVKESK. V lost 1 base to trimming and J lost 4 bases, with 7 bases between them.

The rearrangement uses TRBV10-3 and TRBJ2-1; D is possibly TRBD1 (5 bases). Germline V gene lookup returns CDR1 ENHRY and CDR2 SYGVKD. Trimming took off 6 bases at V and 0 bases at J, with 15 bases between the two ends. This CDR3 spans 16 amino acids. CDR3 region: CAIRPDTLSSYNEQFF. The CDR3 coding sequence is TGTGCCATCAGACCGGACACTTTAAGCTCCTACAATGAGCAGTTCTTC.

This clone was seen just once. The gene calls are TRBV29-1 and TRBJ1-2; 9 bases match TRBD1. The V and J ends lost 3 bases and 5 bases, in that order; junction bases with no gene match: 16. CDR3 size: 17 residues. Germline V lookup: CDR1 SQVTM, CDR2 ANQGSEA. The CDR3 sequence: CSVEGQGLSPVGYGYTF. The CDR3 coding sequence is TGCAGCGTTGAGGGACAGGGCCTCTCTCCCGTAGGGTATGGCTACACCTTC.

The chain employs TRBV4-3 and TRBJ1-6; D remains unclear. Germline-derived CDR1 and CDR2 are LGHNA and YSLEER. V was clipped by 0 bases and J by 2 bases, with 8 bases between them. The CDR3 length is 16 residues. DNA of the CDR3: TGCGCCAGCAGCCAAGATCTGGCAACCTATAATTCACCCCTCCACTTT. Protein: CASSQDLATYNSPLHF.

The chain has TRBV7-6 and TRBJ1-5, with a tentative D call TRBD1 (5 bases). Germline V CDR1 and CDR2: SGHVS, FNYEAQ. The CDR3 has 13 amino acids. V was clipped by 3 bases and J by 8 bases, with 11 bases between them. This CDR3 is CASSFLQGEPQHF. CDR3 bases: TGTGCCAGCAGCTTTCTCCAGGGTGAGCCCCAGCATTTT.

This sequence joins TRBV13 and TRBJ2-7; 10 nucleotides match TRBD2. CDR1 PRHDT and CDR2 FYEKMQ come from the germline V gene (reference sequence). V lost 5 bases, J lost 4 bases, and 5 bases stayed unmatched. CDR3 length: 14 amino acids. CDR3 sequence reads: CASSPQRGGYEQYF. Written as DNA, the CDR3 is TGTGCCAGCAGCCCCCAGCGGGGGGGATACGAGCAGTACTTC.

This chain links TRBV27 with TRBJ2-7, with TRBD2 matching over 8 bases. Germline trimming cut 3 bases from V and 6 bases from J; bases unmatched to any gene: 7. This CDR3 has 14 amino acids. CDR1 and CDR2 (germline): MNHEY, SMNVEV (reference sequence). CDR3 protein: CASSFGLAPGEQYF. CDR3 DNA sequence: TGTGCCAGCAGTTTCGGACTAGCCCCAGGCGAGCAGTACTTC.

V is TRBV7-9 and J is TRBJ2-7, with TRBD1 identical over 10 bases. Trimming took 5 bases from V and 5 from J; bases not matched to a gene: 9. This CDR3 has 15 amino acids. Germline V gives CDR1 SEHNR, CDR2 FQNEAQ (reference sequence). The CDR3, as DNA: TGTGCCAGCAGCCCCCGGGACAGGGGTACCCACGAGCAGTACTTC. This sequence encodes CASSPRDRGTHEQYF.

V and J are TRBV7-9 and TRBJ2-1; TRBD2 aligns across 8 bases. CDR1 is SEHNR, CDR2 FQNEAQ, per germline (reference sequence). The trim removed 4 bases at V and 6 bases at J, leaving 8 bases unmatched. The CDR3 loop spans 15 amino acids. CDR3 bases: TGTGCCAGCAGCTCTTGGGTAGCGGGGAGCAATGAGCAGTTCTTC. Protein sequence: CASSSWVAGSNEQFF. Complete variable domain (other parts from reference TRBV7-9 and TRBJ2-1): DTGVSQNPRHKITKRGQNVTFRCDPISEHNRLYWYRQTLGQGPEFLTYFQNEAQLEKSRLLSDRFSAERPKGSFSTLEIQRTEQGDSAMYLCASSSWVAGSNEQFFGPGTRLTVL.

Written as DNA, the CDR3 is TGTGCCAGCAGCGTAGACACAGGGTCTCTCGGCAATGAGCAGTTCTTC. It specifies CASSVDTGSLGNEQFF. The V gene is TRBV9, the J gene TRBJ2-1, with TRBD1 as a possible D gene (6 bases). The CDR3 length is 16 residues. Germline values: CDR1 SGDLS, CDR2 YYNGEE. The germline V and J ends were trimmed by 0 bases and 6 bases, with 16 bases remaining between them.

The chain has TRBV2 and TRBJ2-5; TRBD2 might be the D (5 bases). This CDR3 has 14 residues. With 0 bases removed from V and 2 bases from J, the gap between germline ends came to 7 bases. Germline-derived CDR1 and CDR2 are SNHLY and FYNNEI. CDR3 loop: CASSEARAQETQYF. CDR3 bases: TGTGCCAGCAGTGAAGCGCGGGCGCAAGAGACCCAGTACTTC. Supplemented by reference TRBV2 and TRBJ2-5, the full variable domain reads EPEVTQTPSHQVTQMGQEVILRCVPISNHLYFYWYRQILGQKVEFLVSFYNNEISEKSEIFDDQFSVERPDGSNFTLKIRSTKLEDSAMYFCASSEARAQETQYFGPGTRLLVL.

The chain has TRBV12-5 and TRBJ2-3; TRBD2 matches 7 bases. The CDR3 has 15 amino acids. V dropped 2 bases and J dropped 2; count of bases not matched to a gene: 4. Looked up from germline, CDR1 is LGHNT and CDR2 is FRNRAP. CDR3 nucleotide sequence: TGTGCTAGTGGTTTGCGGGGGGACTACACAGATACGCAGTATTTT. It encodes CASGLRGDYTDTQYF. Full variable domain (outside the CDR3, taken from reference TRBV12-5 and TRBJ2-3): DARVTQTPRHKVTEMGQEVTMRCQPILGHNTVFWYRQTMMQGLELLAYFRNRAPLDDSGMPKDRFSAEMPDATLATLKIQPSEPRDSAVYFCASGLRGDYTDTQYFGPGTRLTVL.

The chain joins TRBV11-3 to TRBJ2-3, with 7 bases that match TRBD2. With V trimmed by 3 bases and J by 4 bases, 1 base remained unmatched. This CDR3 comprises 13 residues. Germline CDR1 is SGHNT and CDR2 is YENEEA. CDR3 DNA: TGTGCCAGCAGCTTCGGACTAGCAGATACGCAGTATTTT. Protein sequence: CASSFGLADTQYF.

Regarding this clone: At one boundary the junction diverges from the germline segment, which might be a read error. This rearrangement joins TRBV9 to TRBJ1-2, with TRBD1 matching 9 bases. Germline CDR1 and CDR2: SGDLS and YYNGEE. The CDR3 runs to 13 residues. DNA of the CDR3: TGTGCCAGCAGCCCGGAGCCGGGACAGGGCCTCGCCTTC. The encoded protein is CASSPEPGQGLAF.

This clone was picked up one time. The chain is built from TRBV9 and TRBJ1-2, with 10 bases identical to TRBD1. Germline V CDR1 and CDR2: SGDLS, YYNGEE. The V segment lost 4 bases and the J segment 4 bases; nucleotides outside the gene matches: 10. The CDR3 covers 16 residues. The CDR3 DNA is TGTGCCAGCAGCCTTGAACCGGGACAGGGGACCTATGGCTACACCTTC. Protein sequence: CASSLEPGQGTYGYTF. The full variable domain, its missing parts supplied by reference TRBV9 and TRBJ1-2, is DSGVTQTPKHLITATGQRVTLRCSPRSGDLSVYWYQQSLDQGLQFLIQYYNGEERAKGNILERFSAQQFPDLHSELNLSSLELGDSALYFCASSLEPGQGTYGYTFGSGTRLTVV.

V and J are TRBV2 and TRBJ2-2, with unresolved D. Germline V gives CDR1 SNHLY, CDR2 FYNNEI. This CDR3 region has 16 residues. With 2 bases removed from V and 5 bases from J, the gap between germline ends came to 15 bases. The CDR3 region is CASSEQVAFGTGELFF. The CDR3, as DNA: TGTGCCAGCAGTGAACAGGTCGCTTTTGGGACCGGGGAGCTGTTTTTT.

Only one count was recorded for this clone. The rearrangement joins TRBV21-1 to TRBJ1-2. TRBV21-1 is reported as a pseudogene. The CDR3 length is 20 residues. The chain's CDR3 is CASSKAAKTGGTASNYGYTF. The DNA for the CDR3 is TGTGCCAGCAGCAAAGCCGCGAAGACGGGGGGGACAGCCTCTAACTATGGCTACACCTTC.

The chain combines TRBV7-9 with TRBJ2-1; perhaps TRBD2 as D (6 bases). CDR3 length equals 15 residues. Germline CDR1 SEHNR, CDR2 FQNEAQ (reference sequence). V was clipped by 5 bases and J by 5 bases, with 16 bases between them. In DNA, the CDR3 is TGTGCCAGCAGCGCATCCGGGACTTTCGACAATGAGCAGTTCTTC. Translated, it gives CASSASGTFDNEQFF. The full variable domain, in which reference TRBV7-9 and TRBJ2-1 provide the parts outside the CDR3, is DTGVSQNPRHKITKRGQNVTFRCDPISEHNRLYWYRQTLGQGPEFLTYFQNEAQLEKSRLLSDRFSAERPKGSFSTLEIQRTEQGDSAMYLCASSASGTFDNEQFFGPGTRLTVL.

This rearrangement joins TRBV6-5 to TRBJ1-2, with D possibly TRBD1 on 5 matching bases. V was shortened by 0 bases and J by 8 bases, with 10 bases between the two germline ends. CDR3 length: 13 amino acids. From germline, CDR1 is MNHEY and CDR2 SVGAGI. Here the CDR3 reads CASSYSGGGGYTF. As DNA, the CDR3 is TGTGCCAGCAGTTACTCGGGGGGAGGAGGCTACACCTTC.

The chain combines TRBV5-1 with TRBJ1-5, with D tentatively TRBD1 (6 bases). This CDR3 region has 15 residues. The germline CDR1 and CDR2 sequences are SGHRS and YFSETQ. Trimming took off 0 bases at V and 3 bases at J, with 10 bases between the two ends. CDR3 sequence: CASSLAGGFNQPQHF. Here the CDR3 DNA reads TGCGCCAGCAGCTTGGCCGGGGGCTTCAATCAGCCCCAGCATTTT.

This clone showed up just a few times. This chain uses TRBV5-8 with TRBJ2-7; tentatively, D is TRBD1 or TRBD2 (6 bases each). This CDR3 is 13 amino acids long. Trimming removed 7 bases from V and 3 bases from J, with 14 bases in between. Germline V gene data show CDR1 as SGHTS and CDR2 as YDEGEE. The CDR3 region has the DNA TGTGCCAGCCAGCTGGGGGGCGGCTACGAGCAGTACTTC. As protein: CASQLGGGYEQYF.

The chain employs TRBV13 and TRBJ1-3; D not resolved. V lost 5 bases and J lost 3, with 8 bases in between. CDR1 is PRHDT, CDR2 FYEKMQ, per germline (reference sequence). This CDR3 contains 13 residues. The CDR3 reads CASSPEGGNTIYF. The CDR3 DNA follows: TGTGCCAGCAGCCCTGAGGGTGGAAACACCATATATTTT.

The V and J genes are TRBV7-6 and TRBJ2-3; 15 bases line up with TRBD2. Germline CDR1 is SGHVS and CDR2 is FNYEAQ. V was pared by 5 bases and J by 2 bases, with 5 bases of the junction left unmatched. The CDR3 loop spans 17 amino acids. CDR3 nucleotides: TGTGCCAGCAGCGTCGGACTAGCGGGGGGGTTCACAGATACGCAGTATTTT. Its protein is CASSVGLAGGFTDTQYF.

The chain uses TRBV2 and TRBJ2-1, with TRBD2 matching 12 bases. Germline V gives CDR1 SNHLY, CDR2 FYNNEI. Unmatched junction bases numbered 8, after V lost 4 bases and J lost 4 bases. This CDR3 has 17 residues. CDR3 bases: TGTGCCAGCAGTGCTTGGATCCTAGCGGGGGGGTACAATGAGCAGTTCTTC. Translating it yields CASSAWILAGGYNEQFF. Full variable domain (remainder filled in from reference TRBV2 and TRBJ2-1): EPEVTQTPSHQVTQMGQEVILRCVPISNHLYFYWYRQILGQKVEFLVSFYNNEISEKSEIFDDQFSVERPDGSNFTLKIRSTKLEDSAMYFCASSAWILAGGYNEQFFGPGTRLTVL.

CDR3 residues: CASSEVSVGPDGYTF. In DNA, the CDR3 is TGTGCCAGCAGTGAAGTGTCGGTGGGCCCAGATGGCTACACCTTC. The V and J genes are TRBV6-1 and TRBJ1-2; D gene uncertain. V gave up 1 base and J gave up 6 bases, with 15 bases separating them. Germline lookup yields CDR1 MNHNS and CDR2 SASEGT. CDR3 length: 15 residues.

J is TRBJ1-4 and V is TRBV4-3; possible D gene TRBD1, 5 bases. Trimming left V 1 base short and J 0 bases short, with 18 bases between. This CDR3 spans 19 amino acids. The germline V gene encodes CDR1 LGHNA and CDR2 YSLEER. The CDR3 loop reads CASSQGPVLTGATNEKLFF. In DNA, the CDR3 is TGCGCCAGCAGCCAAGGCCCTGTTTTGACGGGGGCAACTAATGAAAAACTGTTTTTT.

V is TRBV18 and J is TRBJ1-5, with D unclear. This CDR3 spans 17 amino acids. Germline values: CDR1 KGHSH, CDR2 LQKENI. V was clipped by 0 bases and J by 3 bases, with 15 bases between them. CDR3 DNA: TGTGCCAGCTCACCACCGGATCGCGACGGCCTCAATCAGCCCCAGCATTTT. Translated: CASSPPDRDGLNQPQHF.

This clone was found once. V usage is TRBV11-3 and J usage is TRBJ2-1; TRBD1 might be the D (8 bases). CDR3 length equals 15 residues. V was cut by 4 bases and J by 8 bases, with 18 bases left in between. Looked up from germline, CDR1 is SGHNT and CDR2 is YENEEA. The CDR3 DNA reads as TGTGCCAGCAGCTCGGACAGGGACTATGAGGATGAGCAGTTCTTC. This codes for CASSSDRDYEDEQFF.

This clone was counted between two and nine times. The chain is built from TRBV5-6 and TRBJ1-1, with TRBD1 identical over 8 bases. This CDR3 has 14 amino acids. Trimming removed 3 bases from V and 7 bases from J; junction bases left unmatched: 8. CDR1 is SGHDT and CDR2 is YYEEEE in the germline V gene. CDR3 protein: CASSSWDRRIEAFF. In nucleotides, the CDR3 is TGTGCCAGCAGCTCATGGGACAGGCGAATTGAAGCTTTCTTT.

This rearrangement joins TRBV7-9 to TRBJ2-7; TRBD2 matches 13 bases. Losses at the gene ends were 4 bases for V and 3 bases for J; bases not matched to a gene: 3. There are 15 residues in the CDR3. Looked up from germline, CDR1 is SEHNR and CDR2 is FQNEAQ (reference sequence). The CDR3 sequence: CASSWTSGGLYEQYF. Here the CDR3 DNA reads TGTGCCAGCAGCTGGACTAGCGGGGGACTCTACGAGCAGTACTTC.

This chain links TRBV27 with TRBJ1-1; 10 positions match TRBD1. The ends lost 0 bases at V and 1 base at J; junction bases unmatched: 2. This CDR3 spans 16 amino acids. The germline V gene has CDR1 MNHEY and CDR2 SMNVEV (reference sequence). Here the CDR3 reads CASSLSGQGPNTEAFF. CDR3 nucleotide sequence: TGTGCCAGCAGTTTATCGGGACAGGGGCCGAACACTGAAGCTTTCTTT.